The T cell receptor (beta chain) under discussion was sequenced for a study of T-cell reconstitution after alpha-beta-depleted transplantation in children. Study observations and caveats: It was newly produced T cells that mostly accounted for T-cell counts and diversity one year after transplant.

Preparation of the TCRbeta library involved a method that used unique molecular identifiers. TCRdb re-derived calls from the PCR reads in MiXCR, one entry per CDR3 protein. Altogether some 840,000 distinct CDR3 sequences are present, roughly 15% being singletons, with the ten largest covering about 4.6%. A word on this clonotype: Its matching antigen is unknown.

This receptor was taken from a male patient aged 10 to 17 who had a stem cell transplant for acute lymphoblastic leukemia, so the T cells may come from the graft donor. Sequencing used PBMCs, mostly from graft donor cells, obtained 360 days after TCRalphabeta/CD19-depleted stem cell transplant.

The CDR3 coding sequence is TGCAGCGTTGAAAATTTTATCATGAACACTGAAGCTTTCTTT. Protein sequence: CSVENFIMNTEAFF. This chain links TRBV29-1 with TRBJ1-1, with D unresolved. Germline lookup yields CDR1 SQVTM and CDR2 ANQGSEA. Trimming removed 2 bases at V and 0 bases at J, with 10 bases between. The CDR3 extends over 14 amino acids.